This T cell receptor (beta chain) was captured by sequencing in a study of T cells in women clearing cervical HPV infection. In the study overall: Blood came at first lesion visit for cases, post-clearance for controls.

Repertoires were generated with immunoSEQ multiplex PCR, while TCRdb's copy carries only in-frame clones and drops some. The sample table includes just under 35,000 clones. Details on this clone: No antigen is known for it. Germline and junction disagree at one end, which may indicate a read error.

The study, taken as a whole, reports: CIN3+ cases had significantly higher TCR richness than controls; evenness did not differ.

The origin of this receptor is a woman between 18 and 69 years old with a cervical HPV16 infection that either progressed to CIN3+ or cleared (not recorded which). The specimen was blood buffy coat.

The CDR3 loop reads CTSSPDCPEQFF. The covered CDR3 bases are TGTACCAGCAGCCCGGACTGCCCTGAG. The chain carries TRBV7-9 and TRBJ2-1; D might be TRBD2 (5 bases). Read coverage stops 3 residues before the CDR3 terminus; the germline J gene supplies the remainder. The germline gives CDR1 SEHNR, CDR2 FQNEAQ (reference sequence). This CDR3 comprises 12 residues.